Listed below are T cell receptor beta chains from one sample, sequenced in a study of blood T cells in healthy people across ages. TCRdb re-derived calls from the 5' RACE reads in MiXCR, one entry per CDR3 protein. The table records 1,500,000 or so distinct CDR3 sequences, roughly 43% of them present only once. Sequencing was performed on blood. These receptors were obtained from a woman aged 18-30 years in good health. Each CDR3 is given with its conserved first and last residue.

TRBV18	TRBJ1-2	CASSPPPGQGVSGYTF
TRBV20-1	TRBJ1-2	CSALHRGDYGYTF
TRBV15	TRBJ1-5	CATSGITGARNQPQHF
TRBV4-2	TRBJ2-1	CASSQEETDYNEQFF
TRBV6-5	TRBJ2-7	CAGRYSGQAFFEQYF
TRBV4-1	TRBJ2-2	CASSDKGNTGELFF
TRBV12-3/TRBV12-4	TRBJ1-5	CASSLVGYNQPQHF
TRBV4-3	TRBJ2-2	CASSQVETANTGELFF
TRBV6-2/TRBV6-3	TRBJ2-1	CASKRLPSAGEVVNVQFF
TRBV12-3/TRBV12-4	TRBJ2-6	CASSSPRDRGANVQTF
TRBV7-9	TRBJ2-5	CASSLVAGEYNEQYF
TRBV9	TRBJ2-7	CAAERSLSYEQYF
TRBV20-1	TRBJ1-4	CSARAKDRVPLFF
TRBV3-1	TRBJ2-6	CASSQVLLSGANVLTF
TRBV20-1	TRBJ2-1	CSARVAGRFVNEQFF
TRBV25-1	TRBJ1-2	CASSGGTGEGYTF
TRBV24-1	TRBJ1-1	CATSTTGTDEAFF